This passage covers 5 T cell receptor beta chains from one sample sequenced in a study of cytomegalovirus exposure and HLA in healthy donors. PCR primers comprised 60 Vbeta and 13 Jbeta primers. Clones were sequenced by immunoSEQ multiplex PCR, and TCRdb holds only the in-frame ones, with some missing. The sample consists of tens of thousands of clones, 78% of them appearing once. Material for sequencing was PBMCs. The receptors derive from a male donor in good health and CMV-seropositive.

The chain uses TRBV5-1 and TRBJ2-7; 7 bases map to TRBD2. Germline loops: CDR1 SGHRS, CDR2 YFSETQ. CDR3 length: 14 residues. V lost 4 bases to trimming and J lost 2 bases; unmatched junction nucleotides: 6. CDR3 protein: CASSPAGRTYEQYF. The CDR3 region has the DNA TGCGCCAGCAGCCCTGCCGGGAGGACCTACGAGCAGTACTTC.

The rearrangement joins TRBV10-2 to TRBJ2-7; 7 bases agree with TRBD2. Germline V CDR1 and CDR2: WSHSY, SAAADI. This CDR3 has 13 residues. Trimming at V came to 6 bases and at J to 3 bases, leaving 5 bases not matched to a gene. The CDR3 sequence is CASRGSGDYEQYF. The CDR3 nucleotides read TGCGCCAGCAGGGGGAGCGGGGACTACGAGCAGTACTTC.

The rearrangement links TRBV6-5 to TRBJ2-5, with D perhaps matching TRBD2 (5 bases). This CDR3 has 13 amino acids. The germline V gene encodes CDR1 MNHEY and CDR2 SVGAGI. Trimming shortened V by 6 bases and J by 5 bases, and 13 bases separated the two germline ends. CDR3 region: CASRIFSGETQYF. The CDR3 bases are TGTGCCAGCAGAATTTTTTCGGGGGAGACCCAGTACTTC.

This chain joins TRBV18 and TRBJ2-5; 9 bases match TRBD2. CDR3 size: 15 residues. Germline CDR1 reads KGHSH; CDR2 reads LQKENI. V lost 2 bases and J lost 5; bases outside the gene matches: 6. CDR3 residues: CASSPLAGVMETQYF. The CDR3 DNA reads TGTGCCAGCTCACCATTAGCGGGAGTGATGGAGACCCAGTACTTC.

The V gene is TRBV9, the J gene TRBJ2-1; 8 positions match TRBD2. The germline CDR1 and CDR2 sequences are SGDLS and YYNGEE. V lost 0 bases, J lost 1 base, and 6 bases stayed unmatched. CDR3 size: 17 residues. CDR3 coding DNA: TGTGCCAGCAGCGTAGACCAGCGGGAGATTTCCTACAATGAGCAGTTCTTC. It yields the protein CASSVDQREISYNEQFF.